This TCR beta chain was captured in a study of T cell responses to AZD1222 COVID-19 vaccine. TCRdb's copy holds only in-frame clones and misses some; the assay was immunoSEQ multiplex PCR. The sample comprises about 150,000 clones, more than 85% of which are singletons, and 1.5% to 2% rests with the top ten. To note about this clone: The antigen is undetermined.

Whole-study results and caveats: Just five to seven people given AZD1222 tested seropositive at baseline.

Losses at the gene ends were 5 bases for V and 3 bases for J; bases not matched to a gene: 4. Germline CDR1 and CDR2: SGHTA and FQGTGA. The CDR3 totals 14 residues. V usage is TRBV7-3 and J usage is TRBJ2-5, with 9 bases lining up with TRBD1. The starting material was peripheral blood, obtained on day 0 of AZD1222 vaccination. The clonotype comes from an adult in good health. The chain's CDR3 is CASSPRDREETQYF. The CDR3 bases are TGTGCCAGCAGCCCACGGGACAGGGAAGAGACCCAGTACTTC.